A single sample is the source of the 29 T cell receptor beta chains below, sequenced in a study of blood T cell repertoires in COVID-19. Assay: immunoSEQ multiplex PCR; the TCRdb copy retains only in-frame clones and omits some. The table has approximately 99,000 clones, around 64% seen once; the top ten hold more than 1.5%. The source material was peripheral blood. These receptor sequences come from a middle-aged woman with acute or convalescent COVID-19.

The chain uses TRBV5-6 and TRBJ2-4; 8 bases line up with TRBD1. Germline V lookup: CDR1 SGHDT, CDR2 YYEEEE. Germline trimming cut 3 bases from V and 0 bases from J; bases unmatched to any gene: 11. This CDR3 comprises 18 residues. The CDR3 sequence: CASSSGMTGDLAKNIQYF. As DNA, the CDR3 is TGTGCCAGCAGCTCGGGGATGACAGGGGACTTAGCCAAAAACATTCAGTACTTC.

The chain uses TRBV6-5 and TRBJ1-1, with D unresolved. The CDR3 contains 13 residues. V was clipped by 6 bases and J by 3 bases, with 11 bases between them. The germline V gene has CDR1 MNHEY and CDR2 SVGAGI. The CDR3 DNA is TGTGCCAGCAGCGGGATTGCGGACACTGAAGCTTTCTTT. It yields the protein CASSGIADTEAFF.

The count of this clone is one. The J gene is TRBJ2-1, the V gene TRBV24-1, with 8 bases lining up with TRBD1. Germline V gives CDR1 KGHDR, CDR2 SFDVKD. This CDR3 is built from 13 residues. The trim removed 5 bases at V and 5 bases at J, leaving 1 base unmatched. This CDR3 reads CATSGQGNNEQFF. The CDR3, as DNA: TGTGCCACCAGTGGACAGGGGAACAATGAGCAGTTCTTC.

This clone was detected many times. The rearrangement uses TRBV6-2 or TRBV6-3 and TRBJ2-1; a possible D gene is TRBD1 (6 bases). The CDR3 sequence is 15 residues long. V dropped 0 bases and J dropped 8 bases, with 14 bases sitting between them. Germline V gene lookup returns CDR1 MNHEY and CDR2 SVGEGT. For the CDR3, the DNA is TGTGCCAGCAGTTACTCGGCAGGGGCCTGGGATGAGCAGTTCTTC. Encoded protein: CASSYSAGAWDEQFF.

This chain connects TRBV9 to TRBJ2-3, with 11 bases aligning to TRBD1. V was clipped by 0 bases and J by 6 bases; unmatched bases: 6. This CDR3 contains 16 residues. Germline V CDR1 and CDR2: SGDLS, YYNGEE. CDR3 loop: CASSVAGTGGVDTQYF. The CDR3 DNA reads as TGTGCCAGCAGCGTAGCAGGGACAGGGGGGGTGGATACGCAGTATTTT.

V usage is TRBV4-3 and J usage is TRBJ2-1, with 12 bases lining up with TRBD2. The CDR3 is made up of 18 amino acids. The ends lost 0 bases at V and 2 bases at J; junction bases unmatched: 5. Germline V lookup: CDR1 LGHNA, CDR2 YSLEER. CDR3 bases: TGCGCCAGCAGCCAAGAAGCCACTAGCGGGGGGACCTACAATGAGCAGTTCTTC. Amino acid sequence: CASSQEATSGGTYNEQFF.

The V call is TRBV19, the J call TRBJ1-2; 8 nucleotides match TRBD1. Trimming removed 4 bases from V and 3 bases from J; junction bases left unmatched: 4. Germline V gene data show CDR1 as LNHDA and CDR2 as SQIVND (reference sequence). The CDR3 length is 14 residues. The CDR3 sequence: CASSTTGVDYGYTF. The CDR3 DNA sequence: TGTGCCAGTAGTACGACAGGGGTGGACTATGGCTACACCTTC. The full variable domain, in which reference TRBV19 and TRBJ1-2 provide the parts outside the CDR3, is DGGITQSPKYLFRKEGQNVTLSCEQNLNHDAMYWYRQDPGQGLRLIYYSQIVNDFQKGDIAEGYSVSREKKESFPLTVTSAQKNPTAFYLCASSTTGVDYGYTFGSGTRLTVV.

The chain links TRBV7-9 to TRBJ2-5; 10 bases fit TRBD1. CDR1 and CDR2 (germline): SEHNR, FQNEAQ (reference sequence). This CDR3 is built from 15 residues. V was pared by 3 bases and J by 5 bases, with 6 bases of the junction left unmatched. The CDR3 nucleotides read TGTGCCAGCAGCTTCAGCCCGGGACAGGGGGAGACCCAGTACTTC. Translation: CASSFSPGQGETQYF.

The sample holds a few counts of this clone. The chain has TRBV7-2 and TRBJ1-2; D is possibly TRBD1 (6 bases). The V and J ends lost 6 bases and 3 bases respectively, with 11 bases between them. This CDR3 spans 13 amino acids. Germline V lookup: CDR1 SGHTA, CDR2 FQGNSA. The CDR3 coding sequence is TGTGCCAGCAGAACTAACAGGGACTATGGCTACACCTTC. It codes for CASRTNRDYGYTF.

The V call is TRBV28, the J call TRBJ2-7; the match to TRBD2 covers 13 bases. CDR3 length equals 15 residues. V shed 5 bases and J 2 bases; nucleotides not matched to a gene: 3. CDR1 is MDHEN, CDR2 SYDVKM, per germline. The CDR3 is CASSQLAGGTYEQYF. The CDR3 DNA is TGTGCCAGCAGTCAACTAGCGGGGGGGACCTACGAGCAGTACTTC.

The CDR3 protein is CASSQDPLPYEQYF. DNA of the CDR3: TGCGCCAGCAGCCAAGATCCACTTCCCTACGAGCAGTACTTC. V usage is TRBV4-1 and J usage is TRBJ2-7; D not certain. The CDR3 spans 14 residues. From germline, CDR1 is MGHRA and CDR2 YSYEKL. V was cut by 0 bases and J by 2 bases, with 8 bases left in between.

The chain joins TRBV6-4 to TRBJ2-1, with D tentatively TRBD1 (6 bases). Germline V gene data show CDR1 as MRHNA and CDR2 as SNTAGT. V was pared by 6 bases and J by 6 bases, with 21 bases between. The CDR3 is 16 amino acids. The CDR3 region has the DNA TGTGCCAGCAGCAAAACCTCAGGGGCAGGGGTCAATGAGCAGTTCTTC. Translation gives CASSKTSGAGVNEQFF.

This clone was detected many times. The chain combines TRBV5-4 with TRBJ1-2; D possibly corresponds to TRBD1 (5 bases). V was cut by 3 bases and J by 4 bases, with 10 bases left in between. This CDR3 has 13 amino acids. Germline CDR1 reads SGHNT; CDR2 reads YYREEE (reference sequence). CDR3 nucleotide sequence: TGTGCCAGCAGCTCGCAGGGAGGCTATGGCTACACCTTC. This gives the protein CASSSQGGYGYTF. Variable domain in full (rest from reference TRBV5-4 and TRBJ1-2): ETGVTQSPTHLIKTRGQQVTLRCSSQSGHNTVSWYQQALGQGPQFIFQYYREEENGRGNFPPRFSGLQFPNYSSELNVNALELDDSALYLCASSSQGGYGYTFGSGTRLTVV.

The chain links TRBV9 to TRBJ2-2; TRBD1 aligns across 8 bases. Germline V lookup: CDR1 SGDLS, CDR2 YYNGEE. The CDR3 is 15 amino acids. V dropped 4 bases and J dropped 4; count of bases not matched to a gene: 6. The CDR3 spells CASSPGDRSTGELFF. In nucleotides, the CDR3 is TGTGCCAGCAGCCCAGGGGACAGGAGCACCGGGGAGCTGTTTTTT.

V is TRBV10-3 and J is TRBJ2-3; D possibly corresponds to TRBD2 (6 bases). CDR1 is ENHRY and CDR2 is SYGVKD in the germline V gene. Trimming pared 3 bases from V and 2 bases from J, leaving 15 bases between. This CDR3 comprises 16 residues. The CDR3 sequence: CAISDATSTATDTQYF. The DNA of the CDR3 is TGTGCCATCAGTGATGCGACTAGTACAGCCACAGATACGCAGTATTTT.

This clone turned up a few times. CDR3 sequence (DNA): TGTGCCAGCAGTTCAGGACGAGGAGGAAGAGATACGCAGTATTTT. Residues: CASSSGRGGRDTQYF. The J gene is TRBJ2-3, the V gene TRBV7-2; maybe TRBD2 (5 bases). The CDR3 length is 15 residues. Per germline, CDR1 SGHTA and CDR2 FQGNSA. V was trimmed by 6 bases and J by 5 bases, leaving 18 bases between them.

This clone was counted once. The V gene is TRBV7-9, the J gene TRBJ2-7, with D maybe TRBD1 (6 bases). The V end was cut by 2 bases, the J end by 6 bases, with 11 bases between. The CDR3 length is 13 residues. The germline gives CDR1 SEHNR, CDR2 FQNEAQ (reference sequence). This chain's CDR3 is CASSLQQGSEQYF. The CDR3 DNA is TGTGCCAGCAGCTTACAACAGGGTTCCGAGCAGTACTTC.

J is TRBJ2-1 and V is TRBV7-9, with 10 bases matching TRBD2. Germline CDR1 and CDR2: SEHNR and FQNEAQ (reference sequence). V gave up 4 bases and J gave up 3 bases; unmatched junction bases: 3. This CDR3 region has 15 residues. CDR3 sequence: CASSSGLADYNEQFF. The CDR3 bases are TGTGCCAGCAGCTCAGGACTAGCGGACTACAATGAGCAGTTCTTC. Drawing the rest from reference TRBV7-9 and TRBJ2-1, the complete variable domain is DTGVSQNPRHKITKRGQNVTFRCDPISEHNRLYWYRQTLGQGPEFLTYFQNEAQLEKSRLLSDRFSAERPKGSFSTLEIQRTEQGDSAMYLCASSSGLADYNEQFFGPGTRLTVL.

This clone was detected a few times. The chain joins TRBV24-1 to TRBJ1-1; a weak D match, TRBD1 (5 bases). The length of the CDR3 is 16 residues. Trimming left V 1 base short and J 4 bases short, with 15 bases between. Germline V lookup: CDR1 KGHDR, CDR2 SFDVKD. This CDR3 reads CATSDLQVGSGTEAFF. The CDR3 DNA sequence: TGTGCCACCAGTGATTTACAGGTCGGTTCAGGCACTGAAGCTTTCTTT.

The chain combines TRBV10-3 with TRBJ2-3; a weak D match, TRBD2 (7 bases). Germline CDR1 is ENHRY and CDR2 is SYGVKD. The V and J ends lost 6 bases and 7 bases respectively, with 23 bases between them. There are 16 residues in the CDR3. Here the CDR3 reads CAISVNAGASGNTQYF. DNA for the CDR3: TGTGCCATCAGCGTTAATGCGGGGGCGAGCGGGAATACGCAGTATTTT.

This chain connects TRBV7-8 to TRBJ2-7; 9 bases are shared with TRBD2. CDR3 length: 14 amino acids. CDR1 is SGHVS, CDR2 FQNEAQ, per germline. Unmatched junction bases numbered 4, after V lost 1 base and J lost 6 bases. The CDR3 here is CASSLGVAGVEQYF. The CDR3, as DNA: TGTGCCAGCAGCTTAGGGGTAGCGGGGGTCGAGCAGTACTTC.

The chain is built from TRBV6-5 and TRBJ2-2, with D possibly matching TRBD1 (6 bases). The germline V and J ends were trimmed by 6 bases and 1 base, with 6 bases remaining between them. Germline values: CDR1 MNHEY, CDR2 SVGAGI. The CDR3 covers 13 residues. This CDR3 is CASRQGNTGELFF. The CDR3 bases are TGTGCCAGCAGACAGGGGAACACCGGGGAGCTGTTTTTT.

The chain recombines TRBV28 with TRBJ2-2, with a weak D call TRBD2 (6 bases). CDR1 is MDHEN, CDR2 SYDVKM, per germline. Trimming took 8 bases from V and 2 from J, leaving 9 bases between them. This CDR3 is 13 amino acids long. As DNA, the CDR3 is TGTGCCAGCCGGGACTTAAACACCGGGGAGCTGTTTTTT. This translates into CASRDLNTGELFF. Full variable domain (outside the CDR3, taken from reference TRBV28 and TRBJ2-2): DVKVTQSSRYLVKRTGEKVFLECVQDMDHENMFWYRQDPGLGLRLIYFSYDVKMKEKGDIPEGYSVSREKKERFSLILESASTNQTSMYLCASRDLNTGELFFGEGSRLTVL.

J is TRBJ2-7 and V is TRBV12-3 or TRBV12-4; D is unclear. CDR3 size: 11 residues. V shed 3 bases and J shed 3 bases, with 3 bases lying between them. CDR3 region: CASSFGYEQYF. For the CDR3, the DNA is TGTGCCAGCAGTTTCGGCTACGAGCAGTACTTC.

This clone turned up a few times. This sequence joins TRBV5-6 and TRBJ2-4, with D possibly matching TRBD1 (5 bases). V gave up 1 base and J gave up 5 bases, with 7 bases separating them. Germline values: CDR1 SGHDT, CDR2 YYEEEE. The CDR3 has 13 amino acids. The CDR3 DNA follows: TGTGCCAGCAGCTTGATACAGGAAAACATTCAGTACTTC. Its protein is CASSLIQENIQYF. The full variable domain, with the rest looked up from reference TRBV5-6 and TRBJ2-4, is DAGVTQSPTHLIKTRGQQVTLRCSPKSGHDTVSWYQQALGQGPQFIFQYYEEEERQRGNFPDRFSGHQFPNYSSELNVNALLLGDSALYLCASSLIQENIQYFGAGTRLSVL.

The rearrangement links TRBV19 to TRBJ1-1, with D tentatively TRBD1 (5 bases). Trimming left V 3 bases short and J 0 bases short, with 11 bases between. The germline gives CDR1 LNHDA, CDR2 SQIVND (reference sequence). The CDR3 spans 15 residues. CDR3 bases: TGTGCCAGTAGTATCGGGTCAGGGATGAACACTGAAGCTTTCTTT. This encodes CASSIGSGMNTEAFF.

The chain employs TRBV5-1 and TRBJ2-7; 7 positions match TRBD1. In germline, CDR1 is SGHRS, CDR2 YFSETQ. This CDR3 region has 14 residues. Losses at the gene ends were 5 bases for V and 5 bases for J; bases not matched to a gene: 10. The DNA for the CDR3 is TGCGCCAGCAGTTTTACAACAGGGGTGGACGAGCAGTACTTC. Translation gives CASSFTTGVDEQYF.

There are a few counts of this clone. The chain joins TRBV6-1 to TRBJ2-2; D gene unclear. The ends were cut back, 0 bases at V and 4 bases at J, with 9 bases in the middle. Per germline, CDR1 MNHNS and CDR2 SASEGT. The CDR3 spans 15 residues. CDR3 loop: CASSEAWALTGELFF. The CDR3 region has the DNA TGTGCCAGCAGTGAAGCTTGGGCACTCACCGGGGAGCTGTTTTTT.

This clone was seen only a few times. As DNA, the CDR3 is TGTGCCAGCAGCCCCCCCGGGACTGATAATTCACCCCTCCACTTT. It codes for CASSPPGTDNSPLHF. V and J are TRBV5-8 and TRBJ1-6; possibly TRBD1 for D (5 bases). V was trimmed by 4 bases and J by 5 bases, leaving 13 bases between them. The germline gives CDR1 SGHTS, CDR2 YDEGEE. The CDR3 runs 15 residues.